What follows describes a single T cell receptor (beta chain). Its antigen is as yet unknown. This entry belongs to a study of T cell repertoires and HLA-DP antigens. Profiling relied on immunoSEQ multiplex PCR, and the TCRdb table lists in-frame clones only, not all of them. The table has approximately 90,000 clones, approximately 89% seen once. Per germline, CDR1 ENHRY and CDR2 SYGVKD. The CDR3 has 14 amino acids. With 3 bases removed from V and 7 bases from J, the gap between germline ends came to 10 bases. The specimen sequenced was CD4+ T cells from PBMCs. The source of this sequence is a man aged 50-60 years in good health and CMV-seronegative. V usage is TRBV10-3 and J usage is TRBJ1-6; D ambiguous. The CDR3 protein is CAISERQDNSPLHF. The CDR3 DNA reads TGTGCCATCAGTGAAAGGCAGGACAATTCACCCCTCCACTTT.